The 11 T cell receptor beta chains reported below all come from one sample, sequenced in a study of blood T cell repertoires in COVID-19. The repertoire was sequenced with immunoSEQ multiplex PCR; TCRdb's copy has only in-frame clones and lacks some. Of tens of thousands of clones in the sample, around 86% were seen once. Sequencing was done on a sample of peripheral blood. The receptors shown here come from a human donor with active COVID-19. The donor label of this sample is uncertain.

This rearrangement joins TRBV6-2 or TRBV6-3 to TRBJ2-5, with a tentative D call TRBD2 (6 bases). Germline V gene sequence: CDR1 MNHEY, CDR2 SVGEGT. The CDR3 has 14 residues. V dropped 4 bases and J dropped 9 bases, with 18 bases sitting between them. The CDR3 loop is CASSFFRGGMAQYF. The CDR3 region has the DNA TGTGCCAGCAGTTTTTTTCGGGGAGGAATGGCCCAGTACTTC.

The genes are TRBV19 and TRBJ1-5; a possible D gene is TRBD1 (5 bases). This CDR3 is 15 amino acids long. CDR1 LNHDA and CDR2 SQIVND come from the germline V gene (reference sequence). V lost 6 bases to trimming and J lost 0 bases, with 12 bases between them. The CDR3 spells CASRETENSNQPQHF. DNA of the CDR3: TGTGCCAGTAGGGAGACAGAAAATAGCAATCAGCCCCAGCATTTT.

V is TRBV29-1 and J is TRBJ2-3; 7 bases agree with TRBD1. CDR3 length equals 15 residues. After removal of 7 bases from V and 4 bases from J, the junction contained 14 bases not matched to a gene. Germline V gene sequence: CDR1 SQVTM, CDR2 ANQGSEA. Here the CDR3 reads CSGRQGTGVADTQYF. The CDR3 DNA reads TGCAGCGGGAGACAGGGAACAGGGGTGGCAGATACGCAGTATTTT.

This clone was detected once. This rearrangement joins TRBV7-2 to TRBJ2-3; 8 bases match TRBD2. Germline V gives CDR1 SGHTA, CDR2 FQGNSA. The CDR3 totals 13 residues. As DNA, the CDR3 is TGTGCGAGCGGGAGTTTGGGCACAGATACGCAGTATTTT. Translation: CASGSLGTDTQYF.

This chain uses TRBV6-6 with TRBJ1-4, with D hard to call. With 0 bases removed from V and 8 bases from J, the gap between germline ends came to 4 bases. This CDR3 has 12 amino acids. Germline assignment: CDR1 MNHNY and CDR2 SVGAGI (reference sequence). The CDR3 nucleotides are TGTGCCAGCAGTTACTCCGGGGAAAAACTGTTTTTT. The encoded protein is CASSYSGEKLFF.

This chain joins TRBV3-1 (or the pseudogene TRBV3-2) and TRBJ1-3; 7 nucleotides agree with TRBD1. CDR3 length: 15 amino acids. The V and J ends lost 1 base and 4 bases, in that order; junction bases with no gene match: 4. CDR1 is LGHDT and CDR2 is YNNKEL in the germline V gene (reference sequence). CDR3 protein: CASSQAGGFGNTIYF. CDR3 sequence (DNA): TGTGCCAGCAGCCAAGCAGGGGGGTTCGGAAACACCATATATTTT.

The rearrangement joins TRBV11-3 to TRBJ2-1; TRBD1 matches at 8 bases. CDR3 size: 17 residues. V shed 3 bases, J shed 0 bases, and the junction held 7 bases outside the gene matches. Germline V gives CDR1 SGHNT, CDR2 YENEEA. The CDR3: CASSLVTGTGSYNEQFF. CDR3 bases: TGTGCCAGCAGCTTGGTTACTGGGACAGGCTCCTACAATGAGCAGTTCTTC.

V usage is TRBV6-5 and J usage is TRBJ2-1, with D possibly being TRBD2 (5 bases). The CDR3 loop spans 14 amino acids. Trimming pared 2 bases from V and 7 bases from J, leaving 12 bases between. The germline CDR1 and CDR2 sequences are MNHEY and SVGAGI. Written as DNA, the CDR3 is TGTGCCAGCAGTTACGGCACGGAGGCAAATGAGCAGTTCTTC. Translated, it gives CASSYGTEANEQFF.

CDR3 sequence: CASREGGSSPLHF. Here the CDR3 DNA reads TGTGCCAGCCGGGAGGGAGGGTCTTCACCCCTCCACTTT. The chain couples TRBV27 to TRBJ1-6; D remains ambiguous. The V gene lost 8 bases and the J gene lost 9 bases, with 14 bases spanning the gap. The CDR3 spans 13 residues. CDR1 is MNHEY and CDR2 is SMNVEV in the germline V gene (reference sequence).

V is TRBV5-1 and J is TRBJ2-2, with D maybe TRBD2 (6 bases). The V end was cut by 3 bases, the J end by 5 bases, with 8 bases between. Germline V CDR1 and CDR2: SGHRS, YFSETQ. The CDR3 has 13 residues. CDR3: CASSSGGTGELFF. Written as DNA, the CDR3 is TGCGCCAGCAGCTCTGGGGGGACCGGGGAGCTGTTTTTT.

By sample fraction, this clone is medium-sized. This chain uses TRBV2 with TRBJ1-1; D gene unclear. V lost 3 bases and J lost 1, with 6 bases in between. This CDR3 has 13 amino acids. CDR1 SNHLY and CDR2 FYNNEI come from the germline V gene. This CDR3 reads CASSDGENTEAFF. For the CDR3, the DNA is TGTGCCAGCAGTGACGGAGAGAACACTGAAGCTTTCTTT.